The 11 T cell receptor beta chains below were found in one sample sequenced in a study of cytomegalovirus exposure and HLA in healthy donors. PCR primers comprised 60 Vbeta and 13 Jbeta primers. TCRdb keeps only in-frame clones here, not all; method: immunoSEQ multiplex PCR. The sample yields about 92,000 clones, around 74% seen once. The specimen sequenced was PBMCs. These receptors came from a man aged 45-65 years in good health and CMV-seropositive.

This sequence joins TRBV7-9 and TRBJ2-3; D may be TRBD1 (6 bases). The V gene lost 1 base and the J gene lost 0 bases, with 8 bases spanning the gap. In germline, CDR1 is SEHNR, CDR2 FQNEAQ (reference sequence). There are 15 residues in the CDR3. The CDR3 region has the DNA TGTGCCAGCAGCTTAGACAGGGAGAGCACAGATACGCAGTATTTT. This translates into CASSLDRESTDTQYF.

J is TRBJ1-2 and V is TRBV9, with 9 bases fitting TRBD1. CDR1 is SGDLS, CDR2 YYNGEE, per germline. V was clipped by 3 bases and J by 5 bases; unmatched bases: 8. The CDR3 contains 15 residues. Here the CDR3 DNA reads TGTGCCAGCAGCGGCCGGGACAGGGTGTTTTATGGCTACACCTTC. Its protein is CASSGRDRVFYGYTF.

This chain links TRBV11-1 with TRBJ1-4, with D possibly TRBD1 on 5 matching bases. In germline, CDR1 is SGHAT, CDR2 FQDESV (reference sequence). The V and J ends lost 3 bases and 0 bases respectively, with 14 bases between them. CDR3 length: 17 amino acids. CDR3: CASSLGRATATNEKLFF. CDR3 nucleotide sequence: TGTGCCAGCAGCTTGGGCAGGGCCACCGCAACTAATGAAAAACTGTTTTTT. The whole variable domain, remainder taken from reference TRBV11-1 and TRBJ1-4, is EAEVAQSPRYKITEKSQAVAFWCDPISGHATLYWYRQILGQGPELLVQFQDESVVDDSQLPKDRFSAERLKGVDSTLKIQPAELGDSAMYLCASSLGRATATNEKLFFGSGTQLSVL.

This clone has a single count. This sequence joins TRBV4-3 and TRBJ1-1; TRBD1 matches 8 bases. V trimming: 0 bases; J trimming: 10 bases; junction bases outside the gene matches: 7. The germline gives CDR1 LGHNA, CDR2 YSLEER. This CDR3 spans 14 amino acids. The CDR3 DNA is TGCGCCAGCAGCCAAGATGGACAGGGAGGGAGAGCTTTCTTT. Its translation: CASSQDGQGGRAFF.

This sequence joins TRBV11-2 and TRBJ2-7; maybe TRBD1 (6 bases). The CDR3 has 15 residues. V shed 2 bases and J shed 0 bases, with 11 bases lying between them. Germline values: CDR1 SGHAT, CDR2 FQNNGV. The CDR3 sequence: CASSLNQGLSYEQYF. DNA of the CDR3: TGTGCCAGCAGCTTAAACCAGGGGCTCTCCTACGAGCAGTACTTC.

The chain recombines TRBV30 with TRBJ1-1, with D possibly TRBD1 on 5 matching bases. Germline V lookup: CDR1 GTSNPN, CDR2 SVGIG (reference sequence). The V end lost 3 bases, the J end lost 8 bases, and 19 bases lay between the germline ends. This CDR3 spans 14 amino acids. The CDR3 DNA is TGTGCCTGGAGCCCTATCTCACAGGAAAAAGAAGCTTTCTTT. Translating gives CAWSPISQEKEAFF. Based on the CDR3 plus reference TRBV30 and TRBJ1-1, the full variable domain is SQTIHQWPATLVQPVGSPLSLECTVEGTSNPNLYWYRQAAGRGLQLLFYSVGIGQISSEVPQNLSASRPQDRQFILSSKKLLLSDSGFYLCAWSPISQEKEAFFGQGTRLTVV.

The chain uses TRBV19 and TRBJ2-1, with D possibly being TRBD2 (5 bases). V was clipped by 3 bases and J by 7 bases, with 13 bases between them. This CDR3 has 14 residues. From germline, CDR1 is LNHDA and CDR2 SQIVND (reference sequence). The CDR3 DNA reads TGTGCCAGTAGTATTCCGACGGGGTGGAATGAGCAGTTCTTC. Its translation is CASSIPTGWNEQFF.

This clone was seen once. V gene TRBV27 combines with J gene TRBJ1-1; TRBD1 agrees at 7 bases. CDR1 and CDR2 (germline): MNHEY, SMNVEV (reference sequence). With V trimmed by 4 bases and J by 2 bases, 10 bases remained unmatched. The CDR3 sequence is 16 residues long. In DNA form, the CDR3 reads TGTGCCAGCAGTTGGACACCCGGGACAGCTAACACTGAAGCTTTCTTT. Encoded protein: CASSWTPGTANTEAFF.

The chain is built from TRBV28 and TRBJ1-6; D possibly corresponds to TRBD1 (5 bases). The CDR3 is 12 amino acids. Germline CDR1 reads MDHEN; CDR2 reads SYDVKM. V was trimmed by 8 bases and J by 9 bases, leaving 11 bases between them. CDR3 residues: CASGGSGSPLHF. In DNA, the CDR3 is TGTGCCAGCGGGGGGTCGGGTTCACCCCTCCACTTT.

This clone was detected once. V gene TRBV6-5 combines with J gene TRBJ2-3, with D possibly TRBD2 on 7 matching bases. This CDR3 comprises 14 residues. V lost 3 bases and J lost 4, with 11 bases in between. CDR1 and CDR2 (germline): MNHEY, SVGAGI. CDR3 sequence reads: CASSYRGAADTQYF. Here the CDR3 DNA reads TGTGCCAGCAGTTATCGGGGGGCGGCAGATACGCAGTATTTT.

The rearrangement links TRBV5-4 to TRBJ2-3, with 8 bases fitting TRBD2. V lost 6 bases to trimming and J lost 0 bases; unmatched junction nucleotides: 6. The germline gives CDR1 SGHNT, CDR2 YYREEE (reference sequence). This CDR3 comprises 15 residues. The CDR3 is CASTFSGASTDTQYF. The CDR3 DNA reads as TGTGCCAGCACTTTTAGCGGGGCCAGCACAGATACGCAGTATTTT.